This is a list of T cell receptor beta chains from one sample in a study of shared clonotypes between healthy human individuals. Measured with immunoSEQ multiplex PCR; TCRdb has only the in-frame clones, and not every one. The repertoire holds roughly 1.4 million clones, with about 98.5% as singletons. Material: naive CD4+ T cells sorted from blood. The receptors here all came from a man aged 25-45 years in good health. Each CDR3 is given with its conserved first and last residue. The D gene is left open where the match is weak. Where a row states a size, it is once, few, many or the class of an expanded clone; other rows omit it.

size	D	V	J	DNA	CDR3
-	TRBD2	TRBV9	TRBJ2-1	TGTGCCAGCAGCGTAGGTCTAGTGGAGGGACTAAGGCAGTTCTTC	CASSVGLVEGLRQFF
-	TRBD1	TRBV7-6	TRBJ2-3	TGTGCCAGCAGCTCAGGACAGGGGGCCACAGATACGCAGTATTTT	CASSSGQGATDTQYF
-	TRBD1	TRBV5-4	TRBJ1-4	TGTGCCAGTGGGACAGCAACTAATGAAAAACTGTTTTTT	CASGTATNEKLFF
-	-	TRBV5-5	TRBJ2-2	TGTGCCAGCACCTTCGCCCCAGGGGCAAACGGGGAGCTGTTTTTT	CASTFAPGANGELFF
-	TRBD2	TRBV29-1	TRBJ2-1	TGCAGCGTTGAACAAACCGGGACTAGCGGGATCTCCTCCTACAATGAGCAGTTCTTC	CSVEQTGTSGISSYNEQFF
once	TRBD2	TRBV7-9	TRBJ2-7	TGTGCCAGCAGAAATAGCGGGAGTACTTACGAGCAGTACTTC	CASRNSGSTYEQYF
-	TRBD1	TRBV27	TRBJ1-1	TGTGCCAGCAGCCGAGGGACAGCCAAAGTTCGGAACACTGAAGCTTTCTTT	CASSRGTAKVRNTEAFF
-	-	TRBV10-3	TRBJ1-1	TGTGCCATCAGCGACGGGATGAACACTGAAGCTTTCTTT	CAISDGMNTEAFF
-	-	TRBV29-1	TRBJ2-7	TGCAGCGTTGGAGGGGGCGAGCAGTACTTC	CSVGGGEQYF
-	-	TRBV4-1	TRBJ1-4	TGCGCCAGCAGCCAAGTTACCTCGTCCCGGGGGTTTAATGAAAAACTGTTTTTT	CASSQVTSSRGFNEKLFF
-	-	TRBV5-1	TRBJ1-3	TGCGCCAGCAGCTTGGAATTTTCTGGAAACACCATATATTTT	CASSLEFSGNTIYF
-	-	TRBV6-1	TRBJ2-1	TGTGCCAGCAGTGAAGCCGACAGGTGGGGGTTCAATGAGCAGTTCTTC	CASSEADRWGFNEQFF
-	TRBD2	TRBV28	TRBJ2-7	TGTGCCAGCATTCCCCATGGGAGGGGCAGGGTTAGCGAGCAGTACTTC	CASIPHGRGRVSEQYF
-	TRBD1	TRBV19	TRBJ2-7	TGTGCCAGTAGTTTAAGGACAGGGAGCTCCTACGAGCAGTACTTC	CASSLRTGSSYEQYF
once	TRBD1	TRBV2	TRBJ1-5	TGTGCCAGCAGTACGGGACAGGGCAATCAGCCCCAGCATTTT	CASSTGQGNQPQHF
-	-	TRBV7-9	TRBJ1-2	TGTGCCAGCAGCTTAGGGGAGAGGGGCTACACCTTC	CASSLGERGYTF
-	-	TRBV11-2	TRBJ2-2	TGTGCCAGCAGCTTCGCAGGGCCCGGGGAGCTGTTTTTT	CASSFAGPGELFF